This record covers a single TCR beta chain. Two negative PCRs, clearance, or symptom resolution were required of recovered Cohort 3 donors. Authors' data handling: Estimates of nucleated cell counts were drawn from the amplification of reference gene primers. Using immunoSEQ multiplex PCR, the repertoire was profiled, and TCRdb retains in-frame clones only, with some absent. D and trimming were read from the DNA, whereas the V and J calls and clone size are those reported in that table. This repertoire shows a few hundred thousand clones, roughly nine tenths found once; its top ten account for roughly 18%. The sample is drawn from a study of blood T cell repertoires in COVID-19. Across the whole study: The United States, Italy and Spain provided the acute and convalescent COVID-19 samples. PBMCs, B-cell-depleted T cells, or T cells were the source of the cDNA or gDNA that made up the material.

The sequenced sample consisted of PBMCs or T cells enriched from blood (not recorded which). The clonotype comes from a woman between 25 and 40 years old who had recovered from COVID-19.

CDR3 protein: CASSLLVTHEVGETQYF. DNA of the CDR3: TGTGCCAGCTCCCTATTGGTGACCCATGAGGTTGGAGAGACCCAGTACTTC. The chain employs TRBV28 and TRBJ2-5; D is unresolved. The length of the CDR3 is 17 residues. Trimming removed 8 bases at V and 4 bases at J, with 26 bases between. The germline V gene has CDR1 MDHEN and CDR2 SYDVKM. Combining the CDR3 with reference TRBV28 and TRBJ2-5 gives the whole variable domain DVKVTQSSRYLVKRTGEKVFLECVQDMDHENMFWYRQDPGLGLRLIYFSYDVKMKEKGDIPEGYSVSREKKERFSLILESASTNQTSMYLCASSLLVTHEVGETQYFGPGTRLLVL.